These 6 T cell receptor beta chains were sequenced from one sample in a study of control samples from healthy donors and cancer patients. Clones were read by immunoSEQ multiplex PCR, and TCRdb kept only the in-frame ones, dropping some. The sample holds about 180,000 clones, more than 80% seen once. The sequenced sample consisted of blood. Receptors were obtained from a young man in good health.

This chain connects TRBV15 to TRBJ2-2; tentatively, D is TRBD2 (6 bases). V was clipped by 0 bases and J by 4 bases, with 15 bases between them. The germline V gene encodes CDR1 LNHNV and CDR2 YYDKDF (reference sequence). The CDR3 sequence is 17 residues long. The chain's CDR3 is CATSREVGGYGTGELFF. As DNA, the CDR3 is TGTGCCACCAGCAGAGAGGTGGGGGGATACGGCACCGGGGAGCTGTTTTTT. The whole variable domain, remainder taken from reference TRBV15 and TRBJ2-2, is DAMVIQNPRYQVTQFGKPVTLSCSQTLNHNVMYWYQQKSSQAPKLLFHYYDKDFNNEADTPDNFQSRRPNTSFCFLDIRSPGLGDTAMYLCATSREVGGYGTGELFFGEGSRLTVL.

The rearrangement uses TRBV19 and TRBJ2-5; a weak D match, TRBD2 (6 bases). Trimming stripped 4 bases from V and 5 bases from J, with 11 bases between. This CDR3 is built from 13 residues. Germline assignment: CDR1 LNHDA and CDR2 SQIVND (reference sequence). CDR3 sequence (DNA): TGTGCCAGTAGTAATTGGGGGAGGGAGACCCAGTACTTC. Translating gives CASSNWGRETQYF. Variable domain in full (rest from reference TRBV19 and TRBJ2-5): DGGITQSPKYLFRKEGQNVTLSCEQNLNHDAMYWYRQDPGQGLRLIYYSQIVNDFQKGDIAEGYSVSREKKESFPLTVTSAQKNPTAFYLCASSNWGRETQYFGPGTRLLVL.

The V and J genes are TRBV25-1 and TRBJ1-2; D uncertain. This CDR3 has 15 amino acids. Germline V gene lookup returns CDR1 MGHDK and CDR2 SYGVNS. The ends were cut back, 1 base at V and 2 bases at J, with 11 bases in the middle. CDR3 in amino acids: CASSELGLQNYGYTF. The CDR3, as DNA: TGTGCCAGCAGTGAATTAGGGCTACAGAACTATGGCTACACCTTC.

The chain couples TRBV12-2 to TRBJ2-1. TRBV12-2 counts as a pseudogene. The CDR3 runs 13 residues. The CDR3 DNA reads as TGTGCAAGTCGATGGGACTCCTACAATGAGCAGTTCTTC. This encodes CASRWDSYNEQFF.

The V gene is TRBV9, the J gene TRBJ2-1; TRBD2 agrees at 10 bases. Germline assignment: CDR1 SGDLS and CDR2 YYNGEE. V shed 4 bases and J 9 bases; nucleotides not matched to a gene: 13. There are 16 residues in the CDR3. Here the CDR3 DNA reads TGTGCCAGCAGCATTAGCGGGGGGCCCCTGCGAATTGAGCAGTTCTTC. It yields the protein CASSISGGPLRIEQFF. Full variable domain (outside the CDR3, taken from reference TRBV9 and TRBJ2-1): DSGVTQTPKHLITATGQRVTLRCSPRSGDLSVYWYQQSLDQGLQFLIQYYNGEERAKGNILERFSAQQFPDLHSELNLSSLELGDSALYFCASSISGGPLRIEQFFGPGTRLTVL.

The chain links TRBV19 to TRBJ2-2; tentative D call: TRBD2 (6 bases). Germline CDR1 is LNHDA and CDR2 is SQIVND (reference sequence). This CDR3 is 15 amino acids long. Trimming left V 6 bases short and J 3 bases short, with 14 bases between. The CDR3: CASRGGAGDTGELFF. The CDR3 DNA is TGTGCCAGTAGAGGAGGGGCCGGTGACACCGGGGAGCTGTTTTTT.